Here is one T cell receptor beta chain with its context. The antigen is unknown. Autoimmune disease history or systemic immunosuppression led to patient exclusion. The data were produced by immunoSEQ multiplex PCR, yet TCRdb's version contains in-frame clones alone and is incomplete. Altogether approximately 70,000 clones are present, 88% being singletons, with the ten largest covering about 1%. The source of the sample is a study of OX40 agonist ivuxolimab in advanced cancers. Germline CDR1 SGHAT, CDR2 FQNNGV. V gave up 6 bases and J gave up 7 bases; unmatched junction bases: 7. The CDR3 runs 14 residues. Study results and caveats: CD4+ and CD8+ blood T cells expanded clonally by week 6 at 0.1 to 3.0 mg/kg. Among the lowest levels of clonal expansion were found in partial responders at 0.1-3.0 mg/kg.

This TCR was sampled from an adult with an advanced solid tumor such as melanoma, head and neck, liver or kidney cancer. The V and J genes are TRBV11-2 and TRBJ2-7; TRBD2 agrees at 12 bases. Sequences were derived from CD4+ or CD8+ T cells sorted from blood, sampled in a trial of the OX40 agonist ivuxolimab. CDR3 DNA: TGTGCCAGCAGACTAGCGGGGGGCCCCCAGGAGCAGTACTTC. Translating gives CASRLAGGPQEQYF.